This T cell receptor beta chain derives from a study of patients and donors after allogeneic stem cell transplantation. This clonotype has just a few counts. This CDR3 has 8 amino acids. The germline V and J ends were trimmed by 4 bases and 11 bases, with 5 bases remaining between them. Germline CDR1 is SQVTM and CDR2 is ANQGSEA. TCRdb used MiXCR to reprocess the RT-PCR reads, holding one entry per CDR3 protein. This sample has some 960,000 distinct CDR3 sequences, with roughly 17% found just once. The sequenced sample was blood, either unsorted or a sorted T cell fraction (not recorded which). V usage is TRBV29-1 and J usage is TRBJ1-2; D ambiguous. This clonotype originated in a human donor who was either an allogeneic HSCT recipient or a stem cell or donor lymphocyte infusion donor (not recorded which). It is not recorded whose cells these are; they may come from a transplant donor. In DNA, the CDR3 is TGCAGCGTTGTAGGTTACACCTTC. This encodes CSVVGYTF.